The entry below describes one T cell receptor beta chain. This sample is part of a study of blood T cell repertoires in COVID-19. Overall study: The United States, Italy and Spain were the sources of the acute and convalescent COVID-19 samples. The analysed material was cDNA or gDNA that came from T cells, B-cell-depleted T cells, or PBMCs.

The CDR3 loop spans 18 amino acids. Trimming stripped 0 bases from V and 0 bases from J, with 15 bases between. The germline gives CDR1 MNHEY, CDR2 SVGEGT. Per the original methods: Scientists estimated how many nucleated cells there were by amplifying reference gene primers. TCRdb keeps only in-frame clones here, not all; method: immunoSEQ multiplex PCR. V, J and clone size derive from that table, while D and trimming were established from the DNA sequence. The sample carries 200,000 to 250,000 clones, roughly 83% recorded once. The sequence came from a woman between 65 and 79 years old with active or convalescent COVID-19. The chain combines TRBV6-2 or TRBV6-3 with TRBJ2-1; a possible D gene is TRBD2 (5 bases). Sequencing was carried out using peripheral blood. CDR3 in DNA: TGTGCCAGCAGTTACTCGGGCAGCGGCGTCTTCTCCTACAATGAGCAGTTCTTC. Translation gives CASSYSGSGVFSYNEQFF.